This TCR beta chain was captured in a study of cytomegalovirus exposure and HLA in healthy donors. General study points: Other equally common chains were less clonally expanded than HLA-associated TCR beta chains, a later analysis showed.

The V gene end was trimmed by 6 bases and the J gene end by 10 bases; junction bases not matched to a gene: 8. The germline CDR1 and CDR2 sequences are SGHTA and FQGTGA. The CDR3 covers 14 residues. The PCR contained 60 Vbeta and 13 Jbeta primers. Method: immunoSEQ multiplex PCR; TCRdb's copy keeps in-frame clones and lacks some. This sample has about 97,000 clones; 76% occur once, and the top ten carry around 4%. As to this clone: Its antigen is still unknown.

The rearrangement links TRBV7-3 to TRBJ1-6; 8 bases are shared with TRBD1. This TCR was recovered from a man aged 35 to 55 in good health and CMV-seronegative. The sequenced sample was PBMCs. The CDR3 region is CASRAQGGGSPLHF. CDR3 in DNA: TGTGCCAGCAGAGCACAGGGGGGGGGATCACCCCTCCACTTT. Full variable domain (outside the CDR3, taken from reference TRBV7-3 and TRBJ1-6): GAGVSQTPSNKVTEKGKYVELRCDPISGHTALYWYRQSLGQGPEFLIYFQGTGAADDSGLPNDRFFAVRPEGSVSTLKIQRTERGDSAVYLCASRAQGGGSPLHFGNGTRLTVT.